This TCR beta chain was sequenced during a study of early T cells in non-severe SARS-CoV-2 infection. TCRdb ran MiXCR on the 5' RACE reads and lists one entry per CDR3 protein. The sample lists about 50,000 distinct CDR3 sequences; around 10% were seen once. This clonotype was seen repeatedly, ten times or more. The sequencing here drew on whole blood, taken at baseline. The receptor comes from an adult who was a healthcare worker with PCR-confirmed SARS-CoV-2 infection or an uninfected control (not recorded which).

This chain's CDR3 is CASSPNVGAHEQYF. In nucleotides, the CDR3 is TGCGCCAGCAGCCCTAACGTAGGGGCTCACGAGCAGTACTTC. The V and J genes are TRBV4-3 and TRBJ2-7; tentative D call: TRBD1 (5 bases). This CDR3 is 14 amino acids long. V lost 4 bases to trimming and J lost 5 bases, with 15 bases between them. Germline values: CDR1 LGHNA, CDR2 YSLEER.